This T cell receptor beta chain is from a study of blood T cell repertoires in COVID-19. The table came from immunoSEQ multiplex PCR; TCRdb's copy has only in-frame clones and leaves some out. Here the sample spans about 150,000 clones, roughly 80% being singletons. The sequence was collected from a woman older than 75 with acute or convalescent COVID-19. The sequencing sample was made of peripheral blood.

In DNA form, the CDR3 reads TGTGCCATTGGGACAGGGCCCGACGAGCAGTACTTC. Protein: CAIGTGPDEQYF. This chain joins TRBV15 and TRBJ2-7, with TRBD1 identical over 9 bases. Germline V lookup: CDR1 LNHNV, CDR2 YYDKDF (reference sequence). V lost 10 bases to trimming and J lost 5 bases; unmatched junction nucleotides: 6. This CDR3 has 12 amino acids.